Shown below are 31 T cell receptor beta chains from a single sample sequenced in a study of blood T cell repertoires in COVID-19. TCRdb keeps only in-frame clones here, not all; method: immunoSEQ multiplex PCR. The sample includes roughly 290,000 clones, 80% to 90% of them seen just once. Sequencing was done on a sample of peripheral blood. The receptors derive from a woman aged 50 to 65 who had recovered from COVID-19.

The chain recombines TRBV6-6 with TRBJ1-5, with no clear D. Trimming pared 8 bases from V and 0 bases from J, leaving 11 bases between. The length of the CDR3 is 14 residues. Germline V CDR1 and CDR2: MNHNY, SVGAGI (reference sequence). CDR3 region: CASRSVNSNQPQHF. The DNA for the CDR3 is TGTGCCAGCCGGTCCGTAAATAGCAATCAGCCCCAGCATTTT.

The chain carries TRBV5-4 and TRBJ1-1, with TRBD1 matching over 8 bases. V lost 4 bases to trimming and J lost 5 bases; unmatched junction nucleotides: 13. The CDR3 is made up of 16 amino acids. CDR1 SGHNT and CDR2 YYREEE come from the germline V gene (reference sequence). For the CDR3, the DNA is TGTGCCAGCAGCGCCCTGGGAAGTACAGGGGGGACTGAAGCTTTCTTT. Translating it yields CASSALGSTGGTEAFF.

This chain uses TRBV4-2 with TRBJ1-3; D possibly corresponds to TRBD1 (6 bases). The CDR3 totals 18 residues. The germline gives CDR1 LGHNA, CDR2 YNFKEQ. V shed 1 base and J shed 1 base, with 17 bases lying between them. The CDR3 region is CASSQATFQGGSGNTIYF. The CDR3 region has the DNA TGTGCCAGCAGCCAAGCAACCTTTCAAGGGGGATCTGGAAACACCATATATTTT.

The V gene is TRBV5-1, the J gene TRBJ2-7; 10 positions match TRBD2. J gave up 2 bases and V 1 base, and 0 bases lay outside the gene matches. Germline CDR1 SGHRS, CDR2 YFSETQ. The CDR3 spans 14 residues. The CDR3 here is CASSLSGGAYEQYF. Here the CDR3 DNA reads TGCGCCAGCAGCTTGAGCGGGGGGGCCTACGAGCAGTACTTC. The variable domain in full, with the rest retrieved from reference TRBV5-1 and TRBJ2-7, is KAGVTQTPRYLIKTRGQQVTLSCSPISGHRSVSWYQQTPGQGLQFLFEYFSETQRNKGNFPGRFSGRQFSNSRSEMNVSTLELGDSALYLCASSLSGGAYEQYFGPGTRLTVT.

The chain combines TRBV7-8 with TRBJ2-5, with 14 bases that match TRBD2. The CDR3 covers 16 residues. Germline V CDR1 and CDR2: SGHVS, FQNEAQ. The V segment lost 1 base and the J segment 3 bases; nucleotides outside the gene matches: 1. CDR3 in DNA: TGTGCCAGCAGCTTAGGGGGACTAGCGGGGGAAGAGACCCAGTACTTC. Protein: CASSLGGLAGEETQYF.

This clone was recorded a few times. The chain employs TRBV29-1 and TRBJ1-1; weak D call: TRBD1 (5 bases). Germline CDR1 is SQVTM and CDR2 is ANQGSEA. The CDR3 totals 13 residues. The V end was cut by 7 bases, the J end by 2 bases, with 14 bases between. CDR3 in amino acids: CSARGGGNTEAFF. CDR3 DNA sequence: TGCAGCGCCCGGGGCGGGGGAAACACTGAAGCTTTCTTT.

The V and J genes are TRBV15 and TRBJ2-5, with 9 bases matching TRBD1. The CDR3 extends over 16 amino acids. V dropped 0 bases and J dropped 7; count of bases not matched to a gene: 9. Germline CDR1 reads LNHNV; CDR2 reads YYDKDF (reference sequence). In DNA form, the CDR3 reads TGTGCCACCAGCAGAGATCCCCCGGGACAGGGTGGGACCCAGTACTTC. Translating it yields CATSRDPPGQGGTQYF.

The chain has TRBV6-5 and TRBJ2-2, with D possibly matching TRBD1 (6 bases). Trimming took off 2 bases at V and 4 bases at J, with 11 bases between the two ends. The V gene's germline CDR1 is MNHEY and CDR2 SVGAGI. The CDR3 extends over 15 amino acids. The CDR3 is CASSYGQTSTGELFF. The DNA of the CDR3 is TGTGCCAGCAGTTACGGACAGACTTCCACCGGGGAGCTGTTTTTT.

The V and J genes are TRBV5-1 and TRBJ2-1; the D gene is possibly TRBD1 (6 bases). Germline CDR1 is SGHRS and CDR2 is YFSETQ. CDR3 length: 15 residues. The germline V and J ends were trimmed by 1 base and 10 bases, with 18 bases remaining between them. The CDR3 loop reads CASSLTTTGTGEQFF. As DNA, the CDR3 is TGCGCCAGCAGCTTGACGACGACAGGTACCGGCGAGCAGTTCTTC.

J is TRBJ2-3 and V is TRBV20-1; D unresolved. The CDR3 extends over 10 amino acids. Trimming took 8 bases from V and 0 from J, leaving 3 bases between them. In germline, CDR1 is DFQATT, CDR2 SNEGSKA (reference sequence). The CDR3 spells CSLSTDTQYF. The CDR3 DNA is TGCAGTCTGAGCACAGATACGCAGTATTTT.

The chain joins TRBV7-8 to TRBJ2-3, with a weak D call TRBD1 (6 bases). The germline gives CDR1 SGHVS, CDR2 FQNEAQ. This CDR3 has 19 amino acids. The V end lost 2 bases, the J end lost 2 bases, and 23 bases lay between the germline ends. The CDR3 bases are TGTGCCAGCAGCTTACAGTCGAGGGCCGGGACACGACTCACAGATACGCAGTATTTT. It encodes CASSLQSRAGTRLTDTQYF. Supplemented by reference TRBV7-8 and TRBJ2-3, the full variable domain reads GAGVSQSPRYKVAKRGQDVALRCDPISGHVSLFWYQQALGQGPEFLTYFQNEAQLDKSGLPSDRFFAERPEGSVSTLKIQRTQQEDSAVYLCASSLQSRAGTRLTDTQYFGPGTRLTVL.

The chain combines TRBV6-6 with TRBJ1-1; D perhaps matches TRBD1 (5 bases). The germline CDR1 and CDR2 sequences are MNHNY and SVGAGI (reference sequence). This CDR3 is 14 amino acids long. V lost 7 bases and J 13 bases, leaving 25 bases between the germline ends. In DNA, the CDR3 is TGTGCCAGCACCCCCGGGCTGGAGTCAAACGGGGGTTTCTTT. It is translated as CASTPGLESNGGFF.

V usage is TRBV14 and J usage is TRBJ1-5; 9 bases align to TRBD1. Germline CDR1 and CDR2: SGHDN and FVKESK. V gave up 0 bases and J gave up 3 bases; unmatched junction bases: 15. There are 20 residues in the CDR3. In DNA, the CDR3 is TGTGCCAGCAGCCAAGATACCCCGACAGGGGGTACGGATAACAATCAGCCCCAGCATTTT. This sequence encodes CASSQDTPTGGTDNNQPQHF.

The V and J genes are TRBV23-1 and TRBJ1-2, with D possibly TRBD1 on 5 matching bases. TRBV23-1 is an ORF; its function is uncertain. The CDR3 is 16 amino acids. The ends were cut back, 3 bases at V and 2 bases at J, with 16 bases in the middle. CDR3 bases: TGCGCCAGCAGTCACCCTCTATTCGACAGAAACTATGGCTACACCTTC. Amino acids: CASSHPLFDRNYGYTF.

This rearrangement joins TRBV11-2 to TRBJ1-5; 8 bases are shared with TRBD1. The CDR3 runs to 15 residues. V shed 4 bases and J 0 bases; nucleotides not matched to a gene: 2. CDR1 and CDR2 (germline): SGHAT, FQNNGV. CDR3 in DNA: TGTGCCAGCAGCTCGGACAGGGCTAGCAATCAGCCCCAGCATTTT. This codes for CASSSDRASNQPQHF. Full variable domain (remainder filled in from reference TRBV11-2 and TRBJ1-5): EAGVAQSPRYKIIEKRQSVAFWCNPISGHATLYWYQQILGQGPKLLIQFQNNGVVDDSQLPKDRFSAERLKGVDSTLKIQPAKLEDSAVYLCASSSDRASNQPQHFGDGTRLSIL.

This clone appeared a single time. The CDR3 sequence: CAISGIGGIGNTIYF. The DNA for the CDR3 is TGTGCCATCAGTGGAATCGGGGGAATTGGAAACACCATATATTTT. The chain combines TRBV10-3 with TRBJ1-3, with D possibly matching TRBD1 (5 bases). The germline V and J ends were trimmed by 4 bases and 3 bases, with 13 bases remaining between them. The CDR3 contains 15 residues. The V gene's germline CDR1 is ENHRY and CDR2 SYGVKD.

The genes are TRBV19 and TRBJ2-7; 7 positions agree with TRBD2. CDR3 length: 14 residues. The J segment lost 3 bases and the V segment lost 7 bases, leaving 9 bases of the junction unmatched. Germline CDR1 is LNHDA and CDR2 is SQIVND (reference sequence). CDR3 sequence reads: CASNRGGENYEQYF. The DNA for the CDR3 is TGTGCCAGTAATCGTGGGGGGGAAAACTACGAGCAGTACTTC.

The CDR3 loop reads CASSESLPYTGDSNSPLHF. CDR3 nucleotide sequence: TGCGCCAGCAGCGAATCACTGCCATATACAGGGGATTCTAATTCACCCCTCCACTTT. The chain joins TRBV5-1 to TRBJ1-6; 7 nucleotides agree with TRBD1. This CDR3 is built from 19 residues. CDR1 SGHRS and CDR2 YFSETQ come from the germline V gene. With 4 bases clipped from V and 6 bases from J, the junction kept 19 bases outside the gene matches.

This clone was picked up a small number of times. The chain recombines TRBV28 with TRBJ1-2, with D perhaps matching TRBD1 (5 bases). V lost 3 bases and J lost 1, with 12 bases in between. The CDR3 spans 15 residues. Germline lookup yields CDR1 MDHEN and CDR2 SYDVKM. DNA for the CDR3: TGTGCCAGCAGTTTTACCAGGGCCGTTAACTATGGCTACACCTTC. This sequence encodes CASSFTRAVNYGYTF.

This clone has only a few counts. The genes are TRBV2 and TRBJ1-5, with TRBD1 matching 7 bases. V lost 8 bases to trimming and J lost 6 bases; unmatched junction nucleotides: 7. The CDR3 loop spans 13 amino acids. Germline V lookup: CDR1 SNHLY, CDR2 FYNNEI. CDR3 sequence (DNA): TGTGCCAGCCTGGGGGCAGGGGGTCAGCCCCAGCATTTT. Translating gives CASLGAGGQPQHF.

V is TRBV11-2 and J is TRBJ2-7; D might be TRBD2 (6 bases). The germline gives CDR1 SGHAT, CDR2 FQNNGV. The germline V and J ends were trimmed by 7 bases and 3 bases, with 16 bases remaining between them. The CDR3 consists of 14 residues. CDR3 residues: CASTVGGGFYEQYF. Here the CDR3 DNA reads TGTGCCAGCACCGTGGGTGGAGGGTTCTACGAGCAGTACTTC.

CDR3 nucleotide sequence: TGCGCCAGCAGCCCTGGACTAGTCAGAGACGAGCAGTACTTC. It yields the protein CASSPGLVRDEQYF. The V call is TRBV4-3, the J call TRBJ2-7, with TRBD2 matching 7 bases. CDR1 and CDR2 (germline): LGHNA, YSLEER. The CDR3 has 14 amino acids. J lost 5 bases, V lost 4 bases, and 8 bases had no gene match.

This clone showed up just once. This chain's CDR3 is CAWRDFLNTEAFF. DNA for the CDR3: TGTGCCTGGAGGGACTTTTTGAACACTGAAGCTTTCTTT. This sequence joins TRBV30 and TRBJ1-1; D unresolved. The CDR3 length is 13 residues. V dropped 3 bases and J dropped 0 bases, with 8 bases sitting between them. Germline V lookup: CDR1 GTSNPN, CDR2 SVGIG (reference sequence).

V is TRBV14 and J is TRBJ2-7; the D is unclear. Trimming took off 0 bases at V and 6 bases at J, with 6 bases between the two ends. The CDR3 runs 12 residues. Germline V gene lookup returns CDR1 SGHDN and CDR2 FVKESK. The CDR3 here is CASSQEWSEQYF. CDR3 DNA sequence: TGTGCCAGCAGCCAAGAATGGAGCGAGCAGTACTTC.

This chain joins TRBV9 and TRBJ1-6, with 8 bases identical to TRBD1. The CDR3 loop spans 13 amino acids. Trimming removed 4 bases from V and 11 bases from J; junction bases left unmatched: 5. The germline V gene has CDR1 SGDLS and CDR2 YYNGEE. For the CDR3, the DNA is TGTGCCAGCAGCCAAGGGACAGGACCACCCCTCCACTTT. This encodes CASSQGTGPPLHF.

The chain is built from TRBV28 and TRBJ2-4, with 8 bases identical to TRBD1. This CDR3 contains 14 residues. Losses at the gene ends were 10 bases for V and 0 bases for J; bases not matched to a gene: 5. Per germline, CDR1 MDHEN and CDR2 SYDVKM. CDR3 nucleotide sequence: TGTGCCACCAGGGACAGGCTAGCCAAAAACATTCAGTACTTC. Its protein is CATRDRLAKNIQYF.

The chain couples TRBV18 to TRBJ1-5; D call uncertain. There are 13 residues in the CDR3. Germline-derived CDR1 and CDR2 are KGHSH and LQKENI. V lost 3 bases to trimming and J lost 9 bases, with 12 bases between them. CDR3 sequence reads: CASSPVPQAPQHF. In DNA form, the CDR3 reads TGTGCCAGCTCACCTGTCCCTCAGGCGCCCCAGCATTTT.

Concerning this clone: The sample carries other DNA sequences with the same CDR3. V and J are TRBV27 and TRBJ2-1; 7 bases map to TRBD2. The germline gives CDR1 MNHEY, CDR2 SMNVEV (reference sequence). With V trimmed by 3 bases and J by 4 bases, 6 bases remained unmatched. CDR3 length: 15 residues. The CDR3, as DNA: TGTGCCAGCAGTTTCGGGGCTAGCGGATACAATGAGCAGTTCTTC. Protein sequence: CASSFGASGYNEQFF.

The chain links TRBV28 to TRBJ2-1, with a possible D match to TRBD2 (5 bases). V was trimmed by 4 bases and J by 3 bases, leaving 16 bases between them. Per germline, CDR1 MDHEN and CDR2 SYDVKM. CDR3 length: 16 amino acids. The DNA of the CDR3 is TGTGCCAGCAGTTCACCCGCGGGTCAGGACTACAATGAGCAGTTCTTC. This translates into CASSSPAGQDYNEQFF.

The rearrangement joins TRBV5-1 to TRBJ2-1; D is unresolved. Trimming shortened V by 5 bases and J by 8 bases, and 14 bases separated the two germline ends. The CDR3 contains 13 residues. Germline CDR1 SGHRS, CDR2 YFSETQ. The CDR3 sequence: CASRLSFVDEQFF. The CDR3 nucleotides read TGCGCCAGCAGACTATCCTTTGTGGATGAGCAGTTCTTC.

The V call is TRBV6-5, the J call TRBJ1-5; D ambiguous. Germline CDR1 reads MNHEY; CDR2 reads SVGAGI. Trimming stripped 6 bases from V and 0 bases from J, with 6 bases between. The CDR3 consists of 13 residues. CDR3 bases: TGTGCCAGCAGCCGCAGTAGCAATCAGCCCCAGCATTTT. Translating it yields CASSRSSNQPQHF.